The 22 T cell receptor beta chains given below trace back to one sample, sequenced in a study of radiation and T cells in renal cell carcinoma. Repertoires were generated with immunoSEQ multiplex PCR, while TCRdb's copy carries only in-frame clones and drops some. The table has 14,000 or so clones, around 66% seen once. Treatment noted: 15 Gy SBRT to primary tumor, nephrectomy 4 weeks later. The input for sequencing was tumor tissue, taken from a patient whose treatment included radiotherapy and nephrectomy. These receptors all stem from a woman between 70 and 85 years old with renal cell carcinoma.

This clone came up a few times. This sequence joins TRBV5-1 and TRBJ1-5; 8 bases match TRBD1. Germline loops: CDR1 SGHRS, CDR2 YFSETQ. The CDR3 sequence is 16 residues long. V was pared by 0 bases and J by 0 bases, with 2 bases of the junction left unmatched. This CDR3 reads CASSLGTGISNQPQHF. The CDR3 DNA reads TGCGCCAGCAGCTTGGGGACAGGGATTAGCAATCAGCCCCAGCATTTT.

The chain combines TRBV5-1 with TRBJ2-7; 11 bases match TRBD1. The V gene's germline CDR1 is SGHRS and CDR2 YFSETQ. This CDR3 has 15 residues. Germline trimming cut 4 bases from V and 6 bases from J; bases unmatched to any gene: 9. The CDR3 DNA reads as TGCGCCAGCAGCCCACGGACAGGGGGCGAATTCGAGCAGTACTTC. Encoded protein: CASSPRTGGEFEQYF.

J is TRBJ2-3 and V is TRBV5-1; D gene uncertain. Germline lookup yields CDR1 SGHRS and CDR2 YFSETQ. This CDR3 is 14 amino acids long. Trimming cost V 1 base and J 3 bases, with 9 bases left between them. Here the CDR3 reads CASSLPDRTDTQYF. The CDR3, as DNA: TGCGCCAGCAGCTTGCCAGACCGTACAGATACGCAGTATTTT.

The chain combines TRBV12-5 with TRBJ1-4; D uncertain. Germline loops: CDR1 LGHNT, CDR2 FRNRAP. This CDR3 comprises 12 residues. Trimming pared 1 base from V and 5 bases from J, leaving 2 bases between. Here the CDR3 reads CASGLANEKLFF. CDR3 nucleotide sequence: TGTGCTAGTGGTTTGGCAAATGAAAAACTGTTTTTT.

The chain joins TRBV7-9 to TRBJ1-2; TRBD1 aligns across 12 bases. Germline assignment: CDR1 SEHNR and CDR2 FQNEAQ (reference sequence). The CDR3 consists of 17 residues. After removal of 1 base from V and 2 bases from J, the junction contained 5 bases not matched to a gene. Here the CDR3 reads CASSLGGTGGPNYGYTF. The CDR3 bases are TGTGCCAGCAGCTTAGGTGGGACAGGGGGCCCCAACTATGGCTACACCTTC.

This sequence joins TRBV11-3 and TRBJ1-1; D gene ambiguous. The ends were cut back, 5 bases at V and 5 bases at J, with 12 bases in the middle. Germline V gene lookup returns CDR1 SGHNT and CDR2 YENEEA. This CDR3 comprises 13 residues. The CDR3 DNA reads TGTGCCAGCAGCCAGACAAGGGTGACTGAAGCTTTCTTT. The encoded protein is CASSQTRVTEAFF.

CDR3 loop: CASSQPGVRPRNEQFF. Here the CDR3 DNA reads TGCGCCAGCAGCCAACCCGGGGTCCGCCCTAGGAATGAGCAGTTCTTC. The genes are TRBV4-1 and TRBJ2-1; possibly TRBD2 for D (5 bases). The V and J ends lost 2 bases and 7 bases respectively, with 18 bases between them. Germline V gene lookup returns CDR1 MGHRA and CDR2 YSYEKL. The CDR3 totals 16 residues.

The gene calls are TRBV7-2 and TRBJ1-2, with D hard to call. The V and J ends lost 0 bases and 14 bases respectively, with 7 bases between them. The germline CDR1 and CDR2 sequences are SGHTA and FQGNSA. The CDR3 covers 10 residues. In DNA form, the CDR3 reads TGTGCCAGCAGCTTAGCTCCGTTTACCTTC. It codes for CASSLAPFTF.

As regards this clone: At the DNA level, this CDR3 is encoded by other sequences in the same sample as well. The chain employs TRBV7-2 and TRBJ2-5; 8 nucleotides agree with TRBD1. The CDR3 is made up of 13 amino acids. Unmatched junction bases numbered 6, after V lost 5 bases and J lost 7 bases. Germline V gives CDR1 SGHTA, CDR2 FQGNSA. The CDR3 reads CASSLGQGGTQYF. CDR3 nucleotide sequence: TGTGCCAGCAGCCTCGGACAGGGTGGGACCCAGTACTTC.

This clone has only a few counts. This CDR3 is also generated by other DNA sequences in the sample. This chain joins TRBV7-2 and TRBJ1-3; no reliable D call. The V gene's germline CDR1 is SGHTA and CDR2 FQGNSA. Trimming took 3 bases from V and 2 from J, leaving 8 bases between them. The CDR3 consists of 14 residues. The CDR3 protein is CASSLEIAGNTIYF. In DNA, the CDR3 is TGTGCCAGCAGCTTGGAAATAGCTGGAAACACCATATATTTT.

In its sample, this clone was seen a few times. The rearrangement joins TRBV5-6 to TRBJ1-2, with 7 nucleotides matching TRBD1. The CDR3 runs to 14 residues. Trimming removed 2 bases from V and 4 bases from J; junction bases left unmatched: 5. Looked up from germline, CDR1 is SGHDT and CDR2 is YYEEEE. Here the CDR3 reads CASSLTTGVYGYTF. The CDR3 DNA sequence: TGTGCCAGCAGCTTAACAACAGGGGTCTATGGCTACACCTTC.

This chain links TRBV12-5 with TRBJ2-3, with D unclear. This CDR3 is built from 16 residues. The V gene lost 0 bases and the J gene lost 2 bases, with 12 bases spanning the gap. Germline V lookup: CDR1 LGHNT, CDR2 FRNRAP. The CDR3 here is CASGLVLSLDTDTQYF. CDR3 nucleotide sequence: TGTGCTAGTGGTTTGGTACTGAGTCTAGACACAGATACGCAGTATTTT.

The gene calls are TRBV5-1 and TRBJ2-4, with a weak D call TRBD1 (6 bases). V lost 2 bases and J 8 bases, leaving 20 bases between the germline ends. This CDR3 is 16 amino acids long. CDR1 is SGHRS, CDR2 YFSETQ, per germline. This CDR3 is CASSFGTEQGVDIQYF. DNA of the CDR3: TGCGCCAGCAGCTTTGGCACCGAACAGGGAGTAGACATTCAGTACTTC.

This clone was observed a few times. The chain employs TRBV19 and TRBJ1-2, with TRBD1 matching 10 bases. Germline values: CDR1 LNHDA, CDR2 SQIVND (reference sequence). The V and J ends lost 6 bases and 6 bases, in that order; junction bases with no gene match: 7. The CDR3 totals 14 residues. Here the CDR3 DNA reads TGTGCCAGTAGGCCGAGGGACAGGGGAAATGGCTACACCTTC. Translation: CASRPRDRGNGYTF.

The J gene is TRBJ2-2, the V gene TRBV5-1; a possible D gene is TRBD2 (5 bases). The CDR3 has 15 amino acids. Germline-derived CDR1 and CDR2 are SGHRS and YFSETQ. V was cut by 2 bases and J by 4 bases, with 12 bases left in between. The CDR3 protein is CASSLGSGITGELFF. The CDR3, as DNA: TGCGCCAGCAGCTTAGGGAGCGGAATCACCGGGGAGCTGTTTTTT.

In DNA, the CDR3 is TGTGCCAGCAGTTACATGGGGAATCAGCCCCAGCATTTT. It yields the protein CASSYMGNQPQHF. The J gene is TRBJ1-5, the V gene TRBV6-5; D unclear. Germline CDR1 is MNHEY and CDR2 is SVGAGI. This CDR3 is 13 amino acids long. V lost 2 bases and J 4 bases, leaving 6 bases between the germline ends.

This clone came up a few times. The chain couples TRBV7-2 to TRBJ2-1; 8 nucleotides line up with TRBD1. The ends lost 1 base at V and 2 bases at J; junction bases unmatched: 1. The germline CDR1 and CDR2 sequences are SGHTA and FQGNSA. The CDR3 has 15 amino acids. CDR3 sequence (DNA): TGTGCCAGCAGCTTAGAGACAGGGGCCTACAATGAGCAGTTCTTC. Translated, it gives CASSLETGAYNEQFF.

V usage is TRBV19 and J usage is TRBJ2-7; the D is unclear. The CDR3 is 13 amino acids. Trimming pared 6 bases from V and 0 bases from J, leaving 9 bases between. CDR1 LNHDA and CDR2 SQIVND come from the germline V gene (reference sequence). CDR3 coding DNA: TGTGCCAGTAGAGGTGCGCTCTCCTACGAGCAGTACTTC. Translating it yields CASRGALSYEQYF.

The gene calls are TRBV5-1 and TRBJ1-3; tentatively, D is TRBD1 (5 bases). The CDR3 has 15 amino acids. V lost 3 bases and J lost 0, with 10 bases in between. CDR1 and CDR2 (germline): SGHRS, YFSETQ. The CDR3 DNA reads as TGCGCCAGCAGCTATGGGACTTCCTCTGGAAACACCATATATTTT. Its protein product is CASSYGTSSGNTIYF.

This clone was detected once. V gene TRBV10-3 combines with J gene TRBJ1-5; unclear D gene. The CDR3 has 15 residues. Looked up from germline, CDR1 is ENHRY and CDR2 is SYGVKD. The ends were cut back, 0 bases at V and 10 bases at J, with 16 bases in the middle. CDR3 nucleotides: TGTGCCATCAGTGAGTCTCCCACAGATATCACCCCCCAGCATTTT. Translating gives CAISESPTDITPQHF.

This sequence joins TRBV4-2 and TRBJ2-3; D gene ambiguous. The V and J ends lost 4 bases and 2 bases respectively, with 13 bases between them. CDR3 length equals 15 residues. Germline V gene sequence: CDR1 LGHNA, CDR2 YNFKEQ. CDR3 DNA sequence: TGTGCCAGCAGCCCCTCTTGGACCTCCACAGATACGCAGTATTTT. Translation gives CASSPSWTSTDTQYF.

The chain combines TRBV7-2 with TRBJ2-7; the match to TRBD2 covers 12 bases. The CDR3 length is 13 residues. V was clipped by 6 bases and J by 4 bases; unmatched bases: 1. Per the germline V gene, CDR1 is SGHTA and CDR2 is FQGNSA. CDR3 sequence reads: CASRGLAGYEQYF. CDR3 bases: TGTGCCAGCAGAGGACTAGCGGGATACGAGCAGTACTTC.